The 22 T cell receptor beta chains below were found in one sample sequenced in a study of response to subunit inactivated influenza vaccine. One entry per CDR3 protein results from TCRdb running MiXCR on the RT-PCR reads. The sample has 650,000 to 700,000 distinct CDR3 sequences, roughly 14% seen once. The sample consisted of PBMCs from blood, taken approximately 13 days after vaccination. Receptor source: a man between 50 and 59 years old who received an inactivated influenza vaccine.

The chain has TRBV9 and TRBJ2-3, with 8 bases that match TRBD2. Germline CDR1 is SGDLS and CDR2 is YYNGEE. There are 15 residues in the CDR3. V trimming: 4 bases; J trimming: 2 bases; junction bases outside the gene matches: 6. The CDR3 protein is CASSKLAANTDTQYF. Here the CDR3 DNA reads TGTGCCAGCAGCAAACTAGCGGCTAACACAGATACGCAGTATTTT.

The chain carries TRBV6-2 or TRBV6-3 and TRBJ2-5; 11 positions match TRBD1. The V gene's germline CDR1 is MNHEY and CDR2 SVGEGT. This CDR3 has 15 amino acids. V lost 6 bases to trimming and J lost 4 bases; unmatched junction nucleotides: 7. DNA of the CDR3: TGTGCCAGCAGAATGGGACAGGGGGATCGAGAGACCCAGTACTTC. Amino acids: CASRMGQGDRETQYF.

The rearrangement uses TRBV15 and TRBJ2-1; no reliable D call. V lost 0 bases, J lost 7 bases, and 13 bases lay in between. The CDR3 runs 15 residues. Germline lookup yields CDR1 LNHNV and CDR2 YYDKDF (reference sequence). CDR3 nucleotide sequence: TGTGCCACCAGCAGAGATTTACCAGCGCGGAATGAGCAGTTCTTC. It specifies CATSRDLPARNEQFF.

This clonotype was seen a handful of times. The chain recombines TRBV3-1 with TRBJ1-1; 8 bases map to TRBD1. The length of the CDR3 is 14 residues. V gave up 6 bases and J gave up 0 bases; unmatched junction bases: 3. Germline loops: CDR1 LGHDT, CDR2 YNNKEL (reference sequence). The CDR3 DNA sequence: TGTGCCAGCAGGTCAGGGGGCATGAACACTGAAGCTTTCTTT. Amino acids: CASRSGGMNTEAFF.

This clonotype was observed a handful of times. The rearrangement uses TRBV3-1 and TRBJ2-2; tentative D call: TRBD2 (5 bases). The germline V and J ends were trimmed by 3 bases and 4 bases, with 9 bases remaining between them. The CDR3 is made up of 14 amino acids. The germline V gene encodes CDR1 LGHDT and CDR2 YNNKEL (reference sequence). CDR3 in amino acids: CASSQRGPTGELFF. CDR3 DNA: TGTGCCAGCAGCCAGAGAGGGCCCACCGGGGAGCTGTTTTTT.

CDR3 nucleotide sequence: TGCAGTCAGGGACCGGGGCGGGCAGATACGCAGTATTTT. Protein sequence: CSQGPGRADTQYF. This chain uses TRBV20-1 with TRBJ2-3; D is possibly TRBD1 or TRBD2 (5 bases each). Germline lookup yields CDR1 DFQATT and CDR2 SNEGSKA (reference sequence). The germline V and J ends were trimmed by 8 bases and 4 bases, with 16 bases remaining between them. The CDR3 length is 13 residues.

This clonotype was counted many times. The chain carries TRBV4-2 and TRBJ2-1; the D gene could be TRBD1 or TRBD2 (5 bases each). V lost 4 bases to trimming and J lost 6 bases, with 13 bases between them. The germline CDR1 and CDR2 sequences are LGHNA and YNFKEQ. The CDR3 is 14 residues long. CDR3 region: CASSPWDGFNEQFF. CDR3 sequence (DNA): TGTGCCAGCAGCCCCTGGGACGGATTCAATGAGCAGTTCTTC.

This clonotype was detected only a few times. The DNA of the CDR3 is TGTGCCAGCATCAACACAGGGGGAGCCGGTTCACCCCTCCACTTT. Its translation is CASINTGGAGSPLHF. The gene calls are TRBV28 and TRBJ1-6, with TRBD1 identical over 8 bases. Germline CDR1 MDHEN, CDR2 SYDVKM. V trimming: 7 bases; J trimming: 9 bases; junction bases outside the gene matches: 11. This CDR3 has 15 amino acids. Full variable domain (outside the CDR3, taken from reference TRBV28 and TRBJ1-6): DVKVTQSSRYLVKRTGEKVFLECVQDMDHENMFWYRQDPGLGLRLIYFSYDVKMKEKGDIPEGYSVSREKKERFSLILESASTNQTSMYLCASINTGGAGSPLHFGNGTRLTVT.

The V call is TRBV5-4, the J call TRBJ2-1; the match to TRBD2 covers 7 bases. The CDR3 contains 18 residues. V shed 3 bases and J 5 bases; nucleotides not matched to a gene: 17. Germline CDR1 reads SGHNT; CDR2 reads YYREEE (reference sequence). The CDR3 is CASSSPPLGLADDNEQFF. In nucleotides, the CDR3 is TGTGCCAGCAGCTCCCCCCCTCTTGGGCTAGCGGACGACAATGAGCAGTTCTTC.

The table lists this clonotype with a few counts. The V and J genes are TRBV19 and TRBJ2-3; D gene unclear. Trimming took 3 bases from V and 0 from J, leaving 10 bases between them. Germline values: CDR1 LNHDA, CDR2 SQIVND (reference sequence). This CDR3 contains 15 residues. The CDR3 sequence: CASSIRRGSTDTQYF. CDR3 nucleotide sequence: TGTGCCAGTAGTATCCGGAGAGGAAGCACAGATACGCAGTATTTT.

CDR3 amino acids: CASNVPGQGGKDEQFF. The CDR3 region has the DNA TGTGCCAGCAACGTCCCGGGACAGGGTGGGAAAGATGAGCAGTTCTTC. The chain is built from TRBV5-6 and TRBJ2-1, with 9 bases matching TRBD1. With 6 bases clipped from V and 8 bases from J, the junction kept 15 bases outside the gene matches. Germline V gene data show CDR1 as SGHDT and CDR2 as YYEEEE. This CDR3 has 16 amino acids.

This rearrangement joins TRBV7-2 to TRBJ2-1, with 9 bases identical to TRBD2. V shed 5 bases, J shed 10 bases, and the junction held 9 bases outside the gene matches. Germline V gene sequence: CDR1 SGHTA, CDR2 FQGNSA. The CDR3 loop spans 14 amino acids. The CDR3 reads CASSKSGTSPEQFF. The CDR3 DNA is TGTGCCAGCAGCAAGTCCGGGACTAGCCCGGAGCAGTTCTTC. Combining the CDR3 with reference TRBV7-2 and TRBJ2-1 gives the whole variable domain GAGVSQSPSNKVTEKGKDVELRCDPISGHTALYWYRQSLGQGLEFLIYFQGNSAPDKSGLPSDRFSAERTGGSVSTLTIQRTQQEDSAVYLCASSKSGTSPEQFFGPGTRLTVL.

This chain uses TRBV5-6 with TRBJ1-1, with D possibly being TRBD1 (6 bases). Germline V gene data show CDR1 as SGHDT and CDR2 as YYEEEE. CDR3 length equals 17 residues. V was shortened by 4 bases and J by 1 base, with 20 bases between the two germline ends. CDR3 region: CASSPLRGAGANTEAFF. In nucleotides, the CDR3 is TGTGCCAGCAGCCCACTACGTGGGGCAGGGGCGAACACTGAAGCTTTCTTT.

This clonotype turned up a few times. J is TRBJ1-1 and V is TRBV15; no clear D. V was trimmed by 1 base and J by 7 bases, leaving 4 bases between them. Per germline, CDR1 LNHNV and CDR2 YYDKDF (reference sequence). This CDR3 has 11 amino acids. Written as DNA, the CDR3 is TGTGCCACCAGCAGAGGAGGTGAAGCTTTCTTT. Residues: CATSRGGEAFF.

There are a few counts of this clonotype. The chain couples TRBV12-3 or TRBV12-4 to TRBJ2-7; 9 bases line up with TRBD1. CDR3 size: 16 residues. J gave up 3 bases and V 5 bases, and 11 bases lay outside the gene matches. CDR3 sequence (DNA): TGTGCCAGCAGTCCTGACCGGGGACAGGGAAACTACGAGCAGTACTTC. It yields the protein CASSPDRGQGNYEQYF.

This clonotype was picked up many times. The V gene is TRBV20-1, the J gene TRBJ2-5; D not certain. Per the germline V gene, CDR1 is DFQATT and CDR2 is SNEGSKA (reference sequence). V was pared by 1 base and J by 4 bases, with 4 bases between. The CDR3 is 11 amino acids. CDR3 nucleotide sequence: TGCAGTGCTAGAGCCGGAGAGACCCAGTACTTC. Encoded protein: CSARAGETQYF.

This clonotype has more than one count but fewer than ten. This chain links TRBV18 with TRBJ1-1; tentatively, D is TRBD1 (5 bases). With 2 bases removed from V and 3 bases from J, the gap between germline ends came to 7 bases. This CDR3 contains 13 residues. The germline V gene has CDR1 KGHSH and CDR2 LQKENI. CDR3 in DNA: TGTGCCAGCTCACCAAGCAGGGACACTGAAGCTTTCTTT. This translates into CASSPSRDTEAFF.

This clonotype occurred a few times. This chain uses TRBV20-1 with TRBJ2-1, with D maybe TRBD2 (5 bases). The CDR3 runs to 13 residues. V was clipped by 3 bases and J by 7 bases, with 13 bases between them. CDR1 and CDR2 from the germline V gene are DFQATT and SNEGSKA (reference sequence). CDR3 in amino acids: CSARRESTNEQFF. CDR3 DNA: TGCAGTGCTAGGAGGGAGAGTACAAATGAGCAGTTCTTC.

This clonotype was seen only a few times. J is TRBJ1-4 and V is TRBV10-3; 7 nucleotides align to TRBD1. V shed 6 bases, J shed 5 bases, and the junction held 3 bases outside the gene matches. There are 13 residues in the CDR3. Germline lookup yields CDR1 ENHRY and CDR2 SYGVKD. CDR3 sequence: CAISQGDNEKLFF. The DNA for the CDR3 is TGTGCCATCAGCCAGGGGGACAATGAAAAACTGTTTTTT.

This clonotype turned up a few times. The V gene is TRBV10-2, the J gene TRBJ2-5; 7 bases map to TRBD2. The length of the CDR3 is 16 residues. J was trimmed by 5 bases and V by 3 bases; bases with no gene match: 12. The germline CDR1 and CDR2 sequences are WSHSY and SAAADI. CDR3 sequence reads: CASSDRDYRTKETQYF. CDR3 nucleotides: TGCGCCAGCAGTGACAGGGACTACCGCACCAAGGAGACCCAGTACTTC.

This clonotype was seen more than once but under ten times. CDR3 region: CASSPNAGNEQFF. The CDR3 nucleotides are TGTGCCAGCAGTCCAAACGCAGGGAATGAGCAGTTCTTC. The V gene is TRBV27, the J gene TRBJ2-1, with a weak D call TRBD1 (5 bases). The CDR3 totals 13 residues. V was trimmed by 5 bases and J by 7 bases, leaving 12 bases between them. From germline, CDR1 is MNHEY and CDR2 SMNVEV (reference sequence).

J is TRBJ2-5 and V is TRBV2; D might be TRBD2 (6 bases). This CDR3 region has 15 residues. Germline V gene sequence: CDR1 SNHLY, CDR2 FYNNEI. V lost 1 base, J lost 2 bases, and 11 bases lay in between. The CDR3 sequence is CASSEGMGGQETQYF. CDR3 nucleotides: TGTGCCAGCAGTGAAGGAATGGGGGGACAAGAGACCCAGTACTTC.